These T cell receptor beta chains were read from a single sample in a study of blood T cell repertoires in COVID-19. The assay was immunoSEQ multiplex PCR, and TCRdb's table has in-frame clones only and misses some. Among about 120,000 clones listed, 70% to 90% were seen once. The sample taken for sequencing was peripheral blood. All receptors derive from a man in his 60s with acute or convalescent COVID-19. The CDR3 runs from the conserved cysteine through the conserved F or W. A D gene is named only where the DNA matches it firmly. The size of a clone is reported for some rows only, either as once, few or many, or as a class for expanded clones.

v_call	j_call	clone_size	d_call	cdr3_nt	cdr3_aa
TRBV5-1	TRBJ1-4	NA	TRBD1	TGCGCCAGCAGCTGGGGACAGGGGGCGTTGGAAAAACTGTTTTTT	CASSWGQGALEKLFF
TRBV5-4	TRBJ2-5	NA	TRBD2	TGTGCCAGCAGTCCCCTAGCGGGAGGGCCAGGAGAGACCCAGTACTTC	CASSPLAGGPGETQYF
TRBV2	TRBJ1-1	NA	NA	TGTGCCAGCCTAGCGGGGTCCACGAACACTGAAGCTTTCTTT	CASLAGSTNTEAFF
TRBV7-2	TRBJ2-7	NA	NA	TGTGCCAGCAGCTTGGGACTGGCCACCTACGAGCAGTACTTC	CASSLGLATYEQYF
TRBV28	TRBJ1-1	NA	NA	TGTGCCAGCACTCTGCGCCCCAGCTGGAGTGAAGCTTTCTTT	CASTLRPSWSEAFF
TRBV5-5	TRBJ2-1	NA	TRBD1	TGTGCCAGCAGCTGGACAGGGGATCCCTACAATGAGCAGTTCTTC	CASSWTGDPYNEQFF
TRBV4-1	TRBJ2-2	NA	NA	TGCGCCAGCAGCCTATGGCCCGGGGGTACTGGGACCGGGGAGCTGTTTTTT	CASSLWPGGTGTGELFF
TRBV28	TRBJ2-3	NA	TRBD2	TGTGCCAGCAGTTTTTTACTAGCGGGATACACAGATACGCAGTATTTT	CASSFLLAGYTDTQYF
TRBV27	TRBJ2-2	once	TRBD2	TGTGCCAGCAGTTTTTTGGGACTAGGATTACCCGGGGAGCTGTTTTTT	CASSFLGLGLPGELFF
TRBV5-1	TRBJ2-1	NA	TRBD2	TGCGCCAGCAGCTTGGGGGCTAGCGGGCTAGGCAATGAGCAGTTCTTC	CASSLGASGLGNEQFF
TRBV10-3	TRBJ1-2	NA	NA	TGTGCCATCAGTGAGTCGGAGGGGAGCGGCTACACCTTC	CAISESEGSGYTF
TRBV28	TRBJ1-5	once	TRBD1	TGTGCCAGCAGTTGGGACAGGGGGCTCGGTATTCAGCCCCAGCATTTT	CASSWDRGLGIQPQHF
TRBV3-1/TRBV3-2	TRBJ2-7	NA	TRBD1	TGTGCCAGCGAATCCAGGGGGGAGCAGTACTTC	CASESRGEQYF
TRBV7-9	TRBJ2-2	NA	TRBD2	TGTGCCAGCAGCTCCCGACCGGGACTAGTCACCGGGGAGCTGTTTTTT	CASSSRPGLVTGELFF
TRBV5-1	TRBJ2-2	NA	NA	TGCGCCAGCAGCTTGGAGCCAGGGGCGGTTTTCGGGGAGCTGTTTTTT	CASSLEPGAVFGELFF
TRBV25-1	TRBJ1-6	NA	TRBD1	TGTGCCAGCAGGACTACGATCCTACAGGGGTCACCCCTCCACTTT	CASRTTILQGSPLHF
TRBV20-1	TRBJ2-5	NA	NA	TGCAGTGCTAATGAACTCGCGTTCCAAGAGACCCAGTACTTC	CSANELAFQETQYF
TRBV12-3/TRBV12-4	TRBJ1-6	NA	NA	TGTGCCAGCAGTATCAGACAGGACTCCCCCCTCCACTTT	CASSIRQDSPLHF
TRBV29-1	TRBJ2-1	NA	TRBD2	TGCAGCGTGGGTAGCGGGAACAGTGAGCAGTTCTTC	CSVGSGNSEQFF
TRBV19	TRBJ1-5	few	TRBD1	TGTGCCAGTAGTATCACAGGGGGCAATCAGCCCCAGCATTTT	CASSITGGNQPQHF
TRBV11-2	TRBJ2-7	NA	NA	TGTGCCAGCAGCTTAGTGGGCTCTTCGGGAAACGAGCAGTACTTC	CASSLVGSSGNEQYF
TRBV10-1	TRBJ2-1	NA	TRBD2	TGCGCCAGCAGTGGCGGGGGGCCACACAATGAGCAGTTCTTC	CASSGGGPHNEQFF
TRBV25-1	TRBJ2-5	NA	NA	TGTGCCAGCAGTGATACTAACCAAGAGACCCAGTACTTC	CASSDTNQETQYF
TRBV27	TRBJ1-2	NA	NA	TGTGCCAGCAGACCGGGGGGCTTTGTGAGTGGCTACACCTTC	CASRPGGFVSGYTF
TRBV5-1	TRBJ1-4	NA	TRBD1	TGCGCCAGCAGCTCGACAGGGTTTAATGAAAAACTGTTTTTT	CASSSTGFNEKLFF
TRBV14	TRBJ2-1	NA	TRBD2	TGTGCCAGCAGCCAAGGATTGAGCGGGGCATCCGATGAGCAGTTCTTC	CASSQGLSGASDEQFF
TRBV30	TRBJ2-2	NA	TRBD1	TGTGCCTGGAGGGACAGGGGAAAGCTAGTTAACCGGGAGCTGTTTTTT	CAWRDRGKLVNRELFF
TRBV5-4	TRBJ1-6	NA	TRBD1	TGTGCCAGCAGCTTGGGACAGGGAAGGTCACCCCTCCACTTT	CASSLGQGRSPLHF
TRBV5-1	TRBJ2-1	NA	NA	TGCGCCAGCAGCTTCGCCTTAGGGGCCTACAATGAGCAGTTCTTC	CASSFALGAYNEQFF
TRBV18	TRBJ1-4	NA	NA	TGTGCCAGCTCACCCCGAAAGGGAGATGAAAAACTGTTTTTT	CASSPRKGDEKLFF
TRBV24-1	TRBJ2-7	NA	TRBD1	TGTGCCACCAGTGATCCTGGGACAGGGGATCGCGAGCAGTACTTC	CATSDPGTGDREQYF
TRBV7-9	TRBJ1-1	NA	TRBD1	TGTGCCAGCAGCTTAGGACAGGGAGTGCTCATTGTAGAAGCTTTCTTT	CASSLGQGVLIVEAFF
TRBV28	TRBJ1-2	NA	NA	TGTGCCAGCAGTTTAGGGGGGGCGGCCTATGGCTACACCTTC	CASSLGGAAYGYTF
TRBV7-2	TRBJ2-1	NA	TRBD2	TGTGCCAGTCGCCCGGGACTAGCAAATGAGCAGTTCTTC	CASRPGLANEQFF
TRBV4-2	TRBJ1-2	NA	NA	TGTGCCAGCAGCCAAGATTCTTACGGGGGCTACACCTTC	CASSQDSYGGYTF
TRBV6-5	TRBJ1-5	NA	NA	TGTGCCAGCCAGGCGGGCTACAATCAGCCCCAGCATTTT	CASQAGYNQPQHF
TRBV7-2	TRBJ1-4	NA	NA	TGTGCCAGCAGCTTAGAATCTCCCGGGACTAATGAAAAACTGTTTTTT	CASSLESPGTNEKLFF
TRBV4-3	TRBJ1-5	NA	TRBD1	TGCGCCAGCAGCCAAGATAGACAGGGGTGGAATCAGCCCCAGCATTTT	CASSQDRQGWNQPQHF
TRBV6-5	TRBJ2-7	NA	NA	TGTGCCAGCAGTTACTCGGCCGACTACTCCTACGAGCAGTACTTC	CASSYSADYSYEQYF
TRBV29-1	TRBJ2-1	NA	NA	TGCAGCGTTGCGACCCGGAGGAATGAGCAGTTCTTC	CSVATRRNEQFF
TRBV7-9	TRBJ2-2	NA	TRBD1	TGTGCCAGCAGGCCAACCGGGACAGGGAAGACCGGGGAGCTGTTTTTT	CASRPTGTGKTGELFF
TRBV27	TRBJ2-7	NA	NA	TGTGCCAGCAGTTACCCAGGGTCCTACGAGCAGTACTTC	CASSYPGSYEQYF
TRBV28	TRBJ2-4	NA	NA	TGTGCCAGCAGGGTAGCGGCTTACGGCGCGGATTTCTTAGCCAAAAACATTCAGTACTTC	CASRVAAYGADFLAKNIQYF
TRBV12-5	TRBJ2-5	NA	TRBD1	TGTGCTAGTGCCGGGACAGGGCAAAAAGAGACCCAGTACTTC	CASAGTGQKETQYF
TRBV10-2	TRBJ1-1	once	NA	TGCGCCAGCAGTCTACAGGGAAACACTGAAGCTTTCTTT	CASSLQGNTEAFF
TRBV3-1/TRBV3-2	TRBJ1-1	NA	NA	TGTGCCAGCAGCCCAGGAAAGAACACTGAAGCTTTCTTT	CASSPGKNTEAFF
TRBV6-5	TRBJ2-7	NA	TRBD1	TGTGCCAGCAGTTACCCGAGACAGGGGGCCTACGAGCAGTACTTC	CASSYPRQGAYEQYF